These 14 T cell receptor beta chains share one sample of origin, sequenced in a study of early T cells in non-severe SARS-CoV-2 infection. TCRdb fed the 5' RACE reads into MiXCR, producing one record per CDR3 protein. Found here are more than 75,000 distinct CDR3 sequences, around 15% of them singletons; the top ten hold 5% to 7.5%. What was sequenced was whole blood. Every receptor here comes from an adult who was a healthcare worker with PCR-confirmed SARS-CoV-2 infection or an uninfected control (not recorded which).

This clonotype showed up just a few times. The chain uses TRBV12-3 or TRBV12-4 and TRBJ2-3; 14 bases are shared with TRBD2. The CDR3 runs 16 residues. Trimming removed 6 bases from V and 5 bases from J; junction bases left unmatched: 7. The CDR3 sequence is CASSRGLAGAGDTQYF. In nucleotides, the CDR3 is TGTGCCAGCAGCCGGGGACTAGCGGGGGCGGGAGATACGCAGTATTTT.

V usage is TRBV4-3 and J usage is TRBJ1-1; no clear D. The CDR3 runs to 14 residues. Per the germline V gene, CDR1 is LGHNA and CDR2 is YSLEER. Trimming took 1 base from V and 2 from J, leaving 8 bases between them. The CDR3 DNA reads as TGCGCCAGCAGCCAAGCTGGGTCCAACACTGAAGCTTTCTTT. Translation: CASSQAGSNTEAFF.

This clonotype was observed a few times. The V and J genes are TRBV5-6 and TRBJ1-1; D is ambiguous. CDR1 is SGHDT and CDR2 is YYEEEE in the germline V gene. With 2 bases removed from V and 3 bases from J, the gap between germline ends came to 14 bases. The length of the CDR3 is 15 residues. The CDR3: CASSFRAPRDTEAFF. The CDR3 region has the DNA TGTGCCAGCAGCTTCCGGGCCCCAAGGGACACTGAAGCTTTCTTT.

This clonotype was picked up a small number of times. The chain links TRBV28 to TRBJ2-4, with D possibly TRBD1 on 5 matching bases. This CDR3 contains 16 residues. Germline loops: CDR1 MDHEN, CDR2 SYDVKM. V was clipped by 3 bases and J by 0 bases, with 12 bases between them. CDR3 amino acids: CASSFGLQVAKNIQYF. Here the CDR3 DNA reads TGTGCCAGCAGTTTCGGGCTACAGGTAGCCAAAAACATTCAGTACTTC.

The V and J genes are TRBV29-1 and TRBJ1-4; a weak D match, TRBD1 (6 bases). V shed 4 bases and J shed 8 bases, with 20 bases lying between them. There are 15 residues in the CDR3. Germline values: CDR1 SQVTM, CDR2 ANQGSEA. The CDR3 bases are TGCAGCGTTGGGAGTCCAGGGGTCGGTCAGGAAAAACTGTTTTTT. It is translated as CSVGSPGVGQEKLFF.

This clonotype was recorded a few times. The gene calls are TRBV7-8 and TRBJ2-5; the D is unclear. CDR3 length: 15 amino acids. Trimming shortened V by 1 base and J by 1 base, and 10 bases separated the two germline ends. Per the germline V gene, CDR1 is SGHVS and CDR2 is FQNEAQ. The CDR3 reads CASSLGAEVQETQYF. DNA for the CDR3: TGTGCCAGCAGCTTAGGGGCAGAGGTCCAAGAGACCCAGTACTTC.

This clonotype showed up just a few times. The chain employs TRBV6-6 and TRBJ2-1; 10 bases map to TRBD2. The V and J ends lost 2 bases and 2 bases, in that order; junction bases with no gene match: 0. CDR1 is MNHNY, CDR2 SVGAGI, per germline (reference sequence). The CDR3 has 15 amino acids. CDR3 in DNA: TGTGCCAGCAGTTACACTAGCGGGGCCTACAATGAGCAGTTCTTC. It codes for CASSYTSGAYNEQFF.

In DNA, the CDR3 is TGTGCCAGCAGTTTAGGCAGGAACTACGAGCAGTACTTC. Residues: CASSLGRNYEQYF. This sequence joins TRBV12-3 or TRBV12-4 and TRBJ2-7; D not certain. V shed 1 base and J shed 3 bases, with 7 bases lying between them. This CDR3 spans 13 amino acids.

In this sample, this clonotype turned up a few times. The V and J genes are TRBV6-2 or TRBV6-3 and TRBJ2-7, with D uncertain. V lost 2 bases and J 7 bases, leaving 18 bases between the germline ends. Germline V gene sequence: CDR1 MNHEY, CDR2 SVGEGT. CDR3 length: 15 residues. In nucleotides, the CDR3 is TGTGCCAGCAGTTACACCCCGCAATTACTGAGGGAGCAGTACTTC. Translation gives CASSYTPQLLREQYF.

V and J are TRBV28 and TRBJ1-6; D is possibly TRBD1 (5 bases). The CDR3 has 17 amino acids. Trimming cost V 4 bases and J 6 bases, with 19 bases left between them. Germline lookup yields CDR1 MDHEN and CDR2 SYDVKM. The CDR3 spells CASSSRGSTDFNSPLHF. The CDR3 region has the DNA TGTGCCAGCAGTTCGCGGGGCTCGACGGATTTTAATTCACCCCTCCACTTT.

This chain links TRBV20-1 with TRBJ1-1; perhaps TRBD1 as D (5 bases). The CDR3 is 12 amino acids. Trimming removed 5 bases at V and 12 bases at J, with 19 bases between. The germline CDR1 and CDR2 sequences are DFQATT and SNEGSKA (reference sequence). CDR3 protein: CSAPEGPGLTFF. CDR3 nucleotide sequence: TGCAGTGCTCCCGAGGGGCCAGGGTTAACTTTCTTT.

The CDR3 is CASSRLESDTQYF. Here the CDR3 DNA reads TGTGCCAGCAGCCGACTAGAGTCAGATACGCAGTATTTT. This sequence joins TRBV28 and TRBJ2-3; tentatively, D is TRBD2 (6 bases). Germline-derived CDR1 and CDR2 are MDHEN and SYDVKM. V shed 6 bases and J shed 4 bases, with 11 bases lying between them. CDR3 length equals 13 residues.

This rearrangement joins TRBV27 to TRBJ1-4; 9 nucleotides agree with TRBD1. The V gene's germline CDR1 is MNHEY and CDR2 SMNVEV (reference sequence). V gave up 4 bases and J gave up 3 bases; unmatched junction bases: 3. The CDR3 consists of 15 residues. The CDR3, as DNA: TGTGCCAGCAGTTCACAGGGGGCAGCTAATGAAAAACTGTTTTTT. The encoded protein is CASSSQGAANEKLFF.

A few counts support this clonotype. V gene TRBV12-3 or TRBV12-4 combines with J gene TRBJ2-3, with D perhaps TRBD2 (7 bases). V gave up 5 bases and J gave up 9 bases, with 24 bases separating them. The CDR3 is 16 amino acids. CDR3: CASSPGGRGTPSTQYF. Written as DNA, the CDR3 is TGTGCCAGCAGTCCCGGGGGGCGGGGGACCCCCTCAACGCAGTATTTT.